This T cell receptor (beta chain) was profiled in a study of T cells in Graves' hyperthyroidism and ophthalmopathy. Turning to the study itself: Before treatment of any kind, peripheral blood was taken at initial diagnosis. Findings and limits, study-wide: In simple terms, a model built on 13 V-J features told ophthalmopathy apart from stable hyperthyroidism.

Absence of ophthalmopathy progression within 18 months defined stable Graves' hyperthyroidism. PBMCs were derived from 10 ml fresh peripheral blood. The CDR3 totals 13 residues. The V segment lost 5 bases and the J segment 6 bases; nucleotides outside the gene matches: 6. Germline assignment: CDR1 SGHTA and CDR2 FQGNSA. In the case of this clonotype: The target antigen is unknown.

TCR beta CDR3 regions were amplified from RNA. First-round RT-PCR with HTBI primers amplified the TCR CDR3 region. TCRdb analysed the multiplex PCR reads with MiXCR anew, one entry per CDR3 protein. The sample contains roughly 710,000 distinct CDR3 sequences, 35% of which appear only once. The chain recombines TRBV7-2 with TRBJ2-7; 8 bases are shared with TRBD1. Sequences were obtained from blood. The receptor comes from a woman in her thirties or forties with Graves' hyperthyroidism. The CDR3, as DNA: TGTGCCAGCAGCGAACAGGGGGTCGGCGAGCAGTACTTC. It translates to CASSEQGVGEQYF.